What follows describes a single TCR beta chain. As yet, its antigen is unknown. The repertoire was sequenced with immunoSEQ multiplex PCR; TCRdb's copy has only in-frame clones and lacks some. The data show approximately 130,000 clones, roughly 86% seen once. The CDR3 runs 14 residues. V was clipped by 3 bases and J by 4 bases, with 12 bases between them. Per germline, CDR1 MDHEN and CDR2 SYDVKM. This sample was taken from a study of T cell responses to AZD1222 COVID-19 vaccine. The study's findings and limits: Baseline antibody screening turned up just 6 or 7 seropositive AZD1222 recipients. Increased Spike-specific TCR breadth and depth were observed after two AZD1222 doses.

Sequencing was performed on peripheral blood, taken 28 days after the second AZD1222 dose. This clonotype originated in an adult who received the AZD1222 COVID-19 vaccine. The chain uses TRBV28 and TRBJ1-2; D unresolved. DNA of the CDR3: TGTGCCAGCAGTTTGGACGGGCGATTCTATGGCTACACCTTC. It is translated as CASSLDGRFYGYTF.